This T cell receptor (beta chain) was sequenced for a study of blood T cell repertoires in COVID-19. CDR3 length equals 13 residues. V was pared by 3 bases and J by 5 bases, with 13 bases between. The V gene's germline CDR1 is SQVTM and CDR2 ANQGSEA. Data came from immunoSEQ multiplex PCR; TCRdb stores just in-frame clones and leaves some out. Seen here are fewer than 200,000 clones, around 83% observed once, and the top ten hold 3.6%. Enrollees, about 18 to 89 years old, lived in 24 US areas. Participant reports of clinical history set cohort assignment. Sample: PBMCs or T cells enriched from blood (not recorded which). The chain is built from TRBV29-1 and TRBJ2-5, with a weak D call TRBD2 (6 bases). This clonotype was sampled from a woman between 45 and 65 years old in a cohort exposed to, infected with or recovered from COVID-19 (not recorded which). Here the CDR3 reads CSVEAGIRETQYF. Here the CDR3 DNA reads TGCAGCGTTGAGGCGGGGATCCGGGAGACCCAGTACTTC.